Each of the 27 T cell receptor beta chains below was sequenced from the same sample in a study of T cells of healthy individuals. Each CDR3 protein is one row after TCRdb ran MiXCR on the 5' RACE reads. The sample has about 41,000 distinct CDR3 sequences, more than 4.5% seen once. The source of these receptors is a human donor in good health.

This clonotype showed up many times. The chain recombines TRBV4-2 with TRBJ1-1; D gene unclear. Between the trimmed V and J ends, which lost 2 bases and 3 bases, there was a span of 7 bases. The CDR3 contains 13 residues. Germline-derived CDR1 and CDR2 are LGHNA and YNFKEQ. CDR3 protein: CASSQIGDTEAFF. CDR3 DNA: TGTGCCAGCAGCCAAATTGGGGACACTGAAGCTTTCTTT.

This clonotype came up many times. This chain links TRBV14 with TRBJ2-6; D gene uncertain. CDR3 size: 15 residues. The germline V gene encodes CDR1 SGHDN and CDR2 FVKESK. The V end lost 4 bases, the J end lost 0 bases, and 7 bases lay between the germline ends. CDR3: CASSRDRSGANVLTF. CDR3 nucleotide sequence: TGTGCCAGCAGCCGAGACCGCTCTGGGGCCAACGTCCTGACTTTC.

This clonotype was counted many times. This chain uses TRBV9 with TRBJ2-7; D not certain. Germline lookup yields CDR1 SGDLS and CDR2 YYNGEE. CDR3 length: 16 amino acids. Trimming stripped 4 bases from V and 0 bases from J, with 17 bases between. CDR3 bases: TGTGCCAGCAGCCCGAACCCCCCAAGGAGCTCCTACGAGCAGTACTTC. Translation: CASSPNPPRSSYEQYF.

The chain uses TRBV6-6 and TRBJ2-7; D is uncertain. The germline V and J ends were trimmed by 2 bases and 3 bases, with 2 bases remaining between them. The CDR3 covers 11 residues. Germline CDR1 reads MNHNY; CDR2 reads SVGAGI (reference sequence). The CDR3 here is CASSYDYEQYF. The DNA of the CDR3 is TGTGCCAGCAGTTACGACTACGAGCAGTACTTC.

This clonotype was observed at least ten times. The rearrangement joins TRBV5-4 to TRBJ2-1; 8 nucleotides agree with TRBD2. The ends lost 4 bases at V and 10 bases at J; junction bases unmatched: 13. Germline CDR1 is SGHNT and CDR2 is YYREEE (reference sequence). This CDR3 region has 15 residues. The CDR3 loop reads CASSTTSGKGIEQFF. The CDR3 DNA is TGTGCCAGCAGCACCACTAGCGGTAAAGGAATAGAGCAGTTCTTC.

This clonotype was seen ten or more times. The chain is built from TRBV18 and TRBJ2-7; D is unresolved. CDR3 size: 13 residues. CDR1 and CDR2 from the germline V gene are KGHSH and LQKENI. The V and J ends lost 3 bases and 1 base respectively, with 7 bases between them. CDR3 nucleotides: TGTGCCAGCTCACCGGACCCGTCCTACGAGCAGTACTTC. This translates into CASSPDPSYEQYF.

This clonotype was seen many times. This sequence joins TRBV2 and TRBJ1-5, with D unclear. The V and J ends lost 3 bases and 2 bases respectively, with 8 bases between them. The CDR3 covers 14 residues. Germline lookup yields CDR1 SNHLY and CDR2 FYNNEI. CDR3 nucleotide sequence: TGTGCCAGCAGTGAGGGAAGGGGCAATCAGCCCCAGCATTTT. It specifies CASSEGRGNQPQHF. Using reference TRBV2 and TRBJ1-5 for the parts outside the CDR3, the full variable domain is EPEVTQTPSHQVTQMGQEVILRCVPISNHLYFYWYRQILGQKVEFLVSFYNNEISEKSEIFDDQFSVERPDGSNFTLKIRSTKLEDSAMYFCASSEGRGNQPQHFGDGTRLSIL.

This clonotype was seen repeatedly, ten times or more. This chain joins TRBV20-1 and TRBJ2-5; tentative D call: TRBD1 (6 bases). The germline V gene encodes CDR1 DFQATT and CDR2 SNEGSKA (reference sequence). The length of the CDR3 is 13 residues. Trimming removed 5 bases from V and 4 bases from J, with 14 bases in between. DNA of the CDR3: TGCAGTGCTGGTCAGGGGCTAATAGAGACCCAGTACTTC. Translation: CSAGQGLIETQYF.

This chain joins TRBV5-4 and TRBJ1-6; D gene uncertain. V gave up 3 bases and J gave up 9 bases, with 7 bases separating them. Germline V gene lookup returns CDR1 SGHNT and CDR2 YYREEE (reference sequence). The CDR3 totals 12 residues. The CDR3 region is CASSSRGSPLHF. CDR3 coding DNA: TGTGCCAGCAGCTCCCGCGGTTCACCCCTCCACTTT. Looking up the rest from reference TRBV5-4 and TRBJ1-6 gives the full variable domain: ETGVTQSPTHLIKTRGQQVTLRCSSQSGHNTVSWYQQALGQGPQFIFQYYREEENGRGNFPPRFSGLQFPNYSSELNVNALELDDSALYLCASSSRGSPLHFGNGTRLTVT.

The chain links TRBV5-1 to TRBJ2-5; D not certain. The CDR3 has 12 amino acids. CDR1 and CDR2 (germline): SGHRS, YFSETQ. V lost 0 bases, J lost 5 bases, and 5 bases lay in between. CDR3 nucleotides: TGCGCCAGCAGCTTGGATCGGGAGACCCAGTACTTC. It encodes CASSLDRETQYF.

This chain links TRBV28 with TRBJ2-5, with D perhaps matching TRBD1 (5 bases). The germline CDR1 and CDR2 sequences are MDHEN and SYDVKM. The length of the CDR3 is 16 residues. V was trimmed by 3 bases and J by 3 bases, leaving 17 bases between them. CDR3 nucleotides: TGTGCCAGCAGTTTTAATGGGGCGACCTTAAAAGAGACCCAGTACTTC. It translates to CASSFNGATLKETQYF.

There are a few counts of this clonotype. The genes are TRBV12-3 or TRBV12-4 and TRBJ1-2, with 9 bases that match TRBD1. The CDR3 extends over 13 amino acids. V lost 2 bases to trimming and J lost 8 bases; unmatched junction nucleotides: 3. CDR3 sequence (DNA): TGTGCCAGCAGTTTAACGGACAGGGGAGGCTACACCTTC. Its protein is CASSLTDRGGYTF.

The table lists this clonotype with many counts. The V gene is TRBV3-1, the J gene TRBJ2-3; 10 bases align to TRBD2. Germline V CDR1 and CDR2: LGHDT, YNNKEL (reference sequence). The CDR3 loop spans 15 amino acids. J gave up 7 bases and V 6 bases, and 10 bases lay outside the gene matches. This CDR3 is CASSPLAGDTYTQYF. DNA of the CDR3: TGTGCCAGCAGTCCCCTAGCGGGGGACACGTATACGCAGTATTTT.

This clonotype came up many times. This chain connects TRBV14 to TRBJ2-1; 8 nucleotides agree with TRBD1. The germline CDR1 and CDR2 sequences are SGHDN and FVKESK. The length of the CDR3 is 15 residues. J gave up 7 bases and V 0 bases, and 5 bases lay outside the gene matches. CDR3 amino acids: CASSQENTGGNEQFF. DNA of the CDR3: TGTGCCAGCAGCCAAGAAAACACAGGGGGGAATGAGCAGTTCTTC.

CDR3 DNA sequence: TGCGCCAGCAGTGTCGGTAGCGGGGCCTACGAGCAGTACTTC. This codes for CASSVGSGAYEQYF. This chain connects TRBV10-2 to TRBJ2-7, with 8 bases that match TRBD2. The CDR3 loop spans 14 amino acids. The V gene end was trimmed by 4 bases and the J gene end by 2 bases; junction bases not matched to a gene: 4. Germline-derived CDR1 and CDR2 are WSHSY and SAAADI.

The table lists this clonotype with many counts. This sequence joins TRBV7-9 and TRBJ1-3; tentative D call: TRBD1 (6 bases). Trimming took off 4 bases at V and 4 bases at J, with 14 bases between the two ends. Germline assignment: CDR1 SEHNR and CDR2 FQNEAQ (reference sequence). The CDR3 length is 15 residues. The CDR3 DNA reads as TGTGCCAGCAGCTCTCAGGGGCTTAGGGGAAACACCATATATTTT. Translated, it gives CASSSQGLRGNTIYF.

This clonotype was seen repeatedly, ten times or more. The J gene is TRBJ2-1, the V gene TRBV24-1; tentatively, D is TRBD1 (6 bases). The V and J ends lost 2 bases and 8 bases respectively, with 6 bases between them. The CDR3 totals 12 residues. Germline CDR1 reads KGHDR; CDR2 reads SFDVKD. The CDR3 coding sequence is TGTGCCACCAGTGATTCAGGGGATGAGCAGTTCTTC. Amino acids: CATSDSGDEQFF.

At least ten counts were recorded for this clonotype. The V call is TRBV2, the J call TRBJ2-3, with 9 bases lining up with TRBD2. Germline V gene sequence: CDR1 SNHLY, CDR2 FYNNEI. J lost 4 bases, V lost 6 bases, and 8 bases had no gene match. The CDR3 consists of 15 residues. DNA for the CDR3: TGTGCCAGCAGCGACAGCGGGAGGAGCGCAGATACGCAGTATTTT. Its protein is CASSDSGRSADTQYF.

This clonotype was detected many times. The chain couples TRBV6-1 to TRBJ2-3; 9 nucleotides agree with TRBD1. This CDR3 is built from 15 residues. J lost 3 bases, V lost 3 bases, and 4 bases had no gene match. CDR1 and CDR2 from the germline V gene are MNHNS and SASEGT. This CDR3 is CASSETTGGTDTQYF. In DNA, the CDR3 is TGTGCCAGCAGTGAGACGACAGGGGGAACAGATACGCAGTATTTT.

This clonotype showed up many times. The chain recombines TRBV20-1 with TRBJ1-2, with a weak D call TRBD1 (5 bases). The CDR3 is made up of 14 amino acids. Trimming took off 0 bases at V and 7 bases at J, with 15 bases between the two ends. CDR1 is DFQATT, CDR2 SNEGSKA, per germline (reference sequence). CDR3 nucleotides: TGCAGTGCTAGAGAGGGTCTGGGGGTGACTGGCTACACCTTC. This sequence encodes CSAREGLGVTGYTF.

In this sample, this clonotype turned up many times. The rearrangement joins TRBV20-1 to TRBJ1-5; TRBD1 aligns across 9 bases. The CDR3 is made up of 15 amino acids. The junction had 10 bases not matched to a gene; V was cut back by 5 bases and J by 5 bases. Germline V lookup: CDR1 DFQATT, CDR2 SNEGSKA (reference sequence). The CDR3: CSAYPGQGGDQPQHF. The CDR3, as DNA: TGCAGTGCTTATCCGGGACAGGGCGGGGATCAGCCCCAGCATTTT.

This clonotype was picked up many times. This sequence joins TRBV2 and TRBJ2-7; the D gene is possibly TRBD1 (7 bases). V was pared by 2 bases and J by 3 bases, with 11 bases between. Per the germline V gene, CDR1 is SNHLY and CDR2 is FYNNEI. CDR3 length equals 14 residues. CDR3 sequence: CASSEQGGGYEQYF. DNA for the CDR3: TGTGCCAGCAGTGAACAGGGGGGAGGCTACGAGCAGTACTTC.

This clonotype was recorded at least ten times. This rearrangement joins TRBV20-1 to TRBJ1-2, with TRBD1 matching over 7 bases. CDR1 and CDR2 from the germline V gene are DFQATT and SNEGSKA (reference sequence). The CDR3 loop spans 13 amino acids. V lost 7 bases, J lost 12 bases, and 17 bases stayed unmatched. The CDR3, as DNA: TGCAGTGTCCGACTCCCGGACAGGATGGCCCACACCTTC. Protein product: CSVRLPDRMAHTF.

This clonotype has just a few counts. The gene calls are TRBV7-6 and TRBJ1-2; D unclear. CDR3 size: 13 residues. The germline V and J ends were trimmed by 4 bases and 4 bases, with 10 bases remaining between them. Per the germline V gene, CDR1 is SGHVS and CDR2 is FNYEAQ. CDR3 in amino acids: CASSSGNTYGYTF. The CDR3 nucleotides are TGTGCCAGCAGCTCCGGGAATACCTATGGCTACACCTTC.

This clonotype was detected once. The CDR3 nucleotides read TGTGCCATCAGTGGGGGACAGGGACTCGAGCAGTACTTC. It encodes CAISGGQGLEQYF. The J gene is TRBJ2-7, the V gene TRBV10-3; 9 bases map to TRBD1. Germline V gene sequence: CDR1 ENHRY, CDR2 SYGVKD. The CDR3 runs 13 residues. The J segment lost 6 bases and the V segment lost 4 bases, leaving 4 bases of the junction unmatched.

This clonotype showed up many times. The chain links TRBV12-3 or TRBV12-4 to TRBJ1-4; D gene unclear. The ends were cut back, 3 bases at V and 7 bases at J, with 9 bases in the middle. This CDR3 region has 13 residues. CDR3 nucleotide sequence: TGTGCCAGCAGTTTGCAGCCTATTGAAAAACTGTTTTTT. Translation: CASSLQPIEKLFF.

Many counts were recorded for this clonotype. The chain recombines TRBV19 with TRBJ1-1, with D unresolved. Germline V CDR1 and CDR2: LNHDA, SQIVND (reference sequence). The ends were cut back, 5 bases at V and 6 bases at J, with 7 bases in the middle. The CDR3 is made up of 11 amino acids. The DNA of the CDR3 is TGTGCCAGTAGTTCTGTATCTGAAGCTTTCTTT. Amino acids: CASSSVSEAFF.